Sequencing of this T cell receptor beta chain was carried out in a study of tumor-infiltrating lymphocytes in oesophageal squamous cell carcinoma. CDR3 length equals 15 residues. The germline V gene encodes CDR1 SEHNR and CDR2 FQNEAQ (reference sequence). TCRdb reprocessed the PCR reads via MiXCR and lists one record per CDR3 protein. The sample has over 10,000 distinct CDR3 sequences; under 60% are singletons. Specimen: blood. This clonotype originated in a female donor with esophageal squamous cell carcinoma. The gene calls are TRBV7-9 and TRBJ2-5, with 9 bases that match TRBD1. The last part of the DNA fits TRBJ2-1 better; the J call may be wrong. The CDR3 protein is CASSLTTGQGYEQFF. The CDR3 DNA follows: TGTGCCAGCAGCCTGACTACGGGACAGGGCTACGAGCAGTTCTTC.